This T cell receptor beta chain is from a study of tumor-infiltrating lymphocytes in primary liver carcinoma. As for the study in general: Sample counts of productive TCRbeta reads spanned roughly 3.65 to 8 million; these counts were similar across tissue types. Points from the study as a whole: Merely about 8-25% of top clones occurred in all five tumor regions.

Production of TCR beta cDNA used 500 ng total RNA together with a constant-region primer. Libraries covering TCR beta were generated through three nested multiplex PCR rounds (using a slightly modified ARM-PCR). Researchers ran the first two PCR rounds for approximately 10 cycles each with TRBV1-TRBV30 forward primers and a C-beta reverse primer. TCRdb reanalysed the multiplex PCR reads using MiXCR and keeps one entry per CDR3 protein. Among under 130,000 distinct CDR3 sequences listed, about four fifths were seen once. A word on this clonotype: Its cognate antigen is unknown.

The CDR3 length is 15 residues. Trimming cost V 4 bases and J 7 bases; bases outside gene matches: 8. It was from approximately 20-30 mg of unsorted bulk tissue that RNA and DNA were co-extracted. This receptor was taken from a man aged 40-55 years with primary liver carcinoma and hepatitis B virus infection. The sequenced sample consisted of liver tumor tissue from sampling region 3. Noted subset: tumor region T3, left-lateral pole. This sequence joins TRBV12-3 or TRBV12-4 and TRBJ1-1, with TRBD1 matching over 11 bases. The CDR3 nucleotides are TGTGCCAGCAGTTCCCGGACAGGGGGCAAAATTGAAGCTTTCTTT. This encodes CASSSRTGGKIEAFF.